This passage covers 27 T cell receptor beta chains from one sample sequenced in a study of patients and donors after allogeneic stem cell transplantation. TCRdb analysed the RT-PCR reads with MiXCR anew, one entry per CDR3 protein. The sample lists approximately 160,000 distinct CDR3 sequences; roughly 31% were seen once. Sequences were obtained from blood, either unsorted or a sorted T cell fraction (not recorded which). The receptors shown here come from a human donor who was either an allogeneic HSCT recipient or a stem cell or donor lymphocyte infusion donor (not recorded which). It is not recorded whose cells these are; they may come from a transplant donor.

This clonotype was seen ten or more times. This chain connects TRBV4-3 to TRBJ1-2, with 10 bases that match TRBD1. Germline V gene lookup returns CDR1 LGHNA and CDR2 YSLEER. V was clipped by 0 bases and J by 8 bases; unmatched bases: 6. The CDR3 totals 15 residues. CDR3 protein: CASSQDGTGVGGYTF. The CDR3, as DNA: TGCGCCAGCAGCCAAGATGGGACAGGGGTAGGAGGCTACACCTTC.

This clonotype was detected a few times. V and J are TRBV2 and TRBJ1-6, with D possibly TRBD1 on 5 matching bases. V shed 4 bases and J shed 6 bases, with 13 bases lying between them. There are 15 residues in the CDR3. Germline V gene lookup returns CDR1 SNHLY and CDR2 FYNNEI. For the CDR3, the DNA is TGTGCCAGCAGTGTTCAGGGACCGATTAATTCACCCCTCCACTTT. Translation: CASSVQGPINSPLHF.

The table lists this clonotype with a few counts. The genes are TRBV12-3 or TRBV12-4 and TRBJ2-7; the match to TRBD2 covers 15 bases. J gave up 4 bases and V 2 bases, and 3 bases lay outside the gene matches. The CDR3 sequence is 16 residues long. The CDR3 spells CASSLWTSGRVYEQYF. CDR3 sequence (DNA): TGTGCCAGCAGTTTATGGACTAGCGGGAGGGTTTACGAGCAGTACTTC.

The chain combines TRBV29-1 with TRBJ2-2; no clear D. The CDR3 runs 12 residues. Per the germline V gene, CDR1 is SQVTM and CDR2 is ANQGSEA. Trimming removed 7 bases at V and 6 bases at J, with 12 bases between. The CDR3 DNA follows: TGCAGCGCCCCAACCGGGTCCGGGGAGCTGTTTTTT. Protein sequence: CSAPTGSGELFF.

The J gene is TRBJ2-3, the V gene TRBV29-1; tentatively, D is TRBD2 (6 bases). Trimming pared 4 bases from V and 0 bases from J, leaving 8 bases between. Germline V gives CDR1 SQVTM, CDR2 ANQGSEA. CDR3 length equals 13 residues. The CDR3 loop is CSVAGGSTDTQYF. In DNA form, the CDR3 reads TGCAGCGTTGCCGGGGGAAGCACAGATACGCAGTATTTT.

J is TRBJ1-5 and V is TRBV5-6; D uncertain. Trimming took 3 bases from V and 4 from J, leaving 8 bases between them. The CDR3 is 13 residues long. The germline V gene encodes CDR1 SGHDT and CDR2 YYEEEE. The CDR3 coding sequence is TGTGCCAGCAGCTCCAGGTTTAATCAGCCCCAGCATTTT. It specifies CASSSRFNQPQHF. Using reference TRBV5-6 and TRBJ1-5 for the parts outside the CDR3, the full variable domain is DAGVTQSPTHLIKTRGQQVTLRCSPKSGHDTVSWYQQALGQGPQFIFQYYEEEERQRGNFPDRFSGHQFPNYSSELNVNALLLGDSALYLCASSSRFNQPQHFGDGTRLSIL.

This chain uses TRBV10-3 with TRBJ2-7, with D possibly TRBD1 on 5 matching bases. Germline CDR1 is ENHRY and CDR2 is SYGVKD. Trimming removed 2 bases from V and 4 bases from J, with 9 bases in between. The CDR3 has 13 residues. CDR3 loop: CAISEPRDYEQYF. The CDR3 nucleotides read TGTGCCATCAGTGAGCCCAGGGATTACGAGCAGTACTTC.

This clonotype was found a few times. This CDR3 reads CSVRPGETQYF. CDR3 nucleotides: TGCAGCGTACGTCCCGGCGAGACCCAGTACTTC. V gene TRBV29-1 combines with J gene TRBJ2-5; D remains unclear. V was shortened by 6 bases and J by 5 bases, with 10 bases between the two germline ends. The CDR3 extends over 11 amino acids. CDR1 and CDR2 from the germline V gene are SQVTM and ANQGSEA.

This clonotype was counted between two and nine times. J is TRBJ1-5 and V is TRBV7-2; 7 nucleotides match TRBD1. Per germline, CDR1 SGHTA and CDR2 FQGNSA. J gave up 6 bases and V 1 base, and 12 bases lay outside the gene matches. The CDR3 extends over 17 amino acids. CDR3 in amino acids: CASSLGFDRVTGQPQHF. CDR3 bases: TGTGCCAGCAGCTTAGGATTTGACAGGGTGACCGGTCAGCCCCAGCATTTT.

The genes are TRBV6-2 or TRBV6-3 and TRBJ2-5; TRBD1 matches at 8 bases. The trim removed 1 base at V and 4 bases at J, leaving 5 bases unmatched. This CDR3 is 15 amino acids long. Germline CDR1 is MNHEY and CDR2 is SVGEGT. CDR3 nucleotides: TGTGCCAGCAGTTACTTTTCAGGGGGCGGAGAGACCCAGTACTTC. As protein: CASSYFSGGGETQYF.

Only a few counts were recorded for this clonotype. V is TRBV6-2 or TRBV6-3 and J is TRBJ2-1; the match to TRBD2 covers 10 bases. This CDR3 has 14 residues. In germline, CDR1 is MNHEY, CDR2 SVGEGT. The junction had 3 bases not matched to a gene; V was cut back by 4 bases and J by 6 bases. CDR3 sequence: CASSSIAGGNEQFF. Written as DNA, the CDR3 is TGTGCCAGCAGTTCAATAGCGGGGGGCAATGAGCAGTTCTTC.

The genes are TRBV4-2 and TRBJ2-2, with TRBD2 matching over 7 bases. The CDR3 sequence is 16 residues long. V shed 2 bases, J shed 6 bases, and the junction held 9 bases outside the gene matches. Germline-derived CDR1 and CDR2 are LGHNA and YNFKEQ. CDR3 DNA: TGTGCCAGCAGCCAAAGGTCTAGCGGTCCCCCCGGGGAGCTGTTTTTT. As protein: CASSQRSSGPPGELFF.

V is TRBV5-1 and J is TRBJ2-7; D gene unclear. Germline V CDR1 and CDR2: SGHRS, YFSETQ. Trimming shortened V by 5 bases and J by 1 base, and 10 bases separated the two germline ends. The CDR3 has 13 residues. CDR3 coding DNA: TGCGCCAGCAGGGTTGGCCGGTCCTACGAGCAGTACTTC. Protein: CASRVGRSYEQYF.

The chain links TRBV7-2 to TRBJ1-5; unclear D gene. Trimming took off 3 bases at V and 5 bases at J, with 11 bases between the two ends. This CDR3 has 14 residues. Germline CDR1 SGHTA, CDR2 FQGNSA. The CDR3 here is CASSFLSVDQPQHF. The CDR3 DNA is TGTGCCAGCAGCTTTCTCTCGGTGGATCAGCCCCAGCATTTT.

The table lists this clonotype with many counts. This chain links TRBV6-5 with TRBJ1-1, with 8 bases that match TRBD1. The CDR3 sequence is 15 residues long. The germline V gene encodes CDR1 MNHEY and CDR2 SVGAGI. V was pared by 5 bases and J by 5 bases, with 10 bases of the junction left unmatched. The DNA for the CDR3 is TGTGCCAGCAGTGCCTCCCAGGGGGCAGGGACTGAAGCTTTCTTT. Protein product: CASSASQGAGTEAFF.

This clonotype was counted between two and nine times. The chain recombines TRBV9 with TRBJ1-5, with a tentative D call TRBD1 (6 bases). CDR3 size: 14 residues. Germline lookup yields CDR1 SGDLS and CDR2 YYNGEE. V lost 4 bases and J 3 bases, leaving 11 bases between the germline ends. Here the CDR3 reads CASSPQGYNQPQHF. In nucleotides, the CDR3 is TGTGCCAGCAGCCCCCAGGGGTACAATCAGCCCCAGCATTTT.

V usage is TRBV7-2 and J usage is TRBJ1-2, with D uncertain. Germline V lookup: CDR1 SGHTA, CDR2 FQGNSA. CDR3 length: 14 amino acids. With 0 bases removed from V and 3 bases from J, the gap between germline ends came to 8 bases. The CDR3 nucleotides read TGTGCCAGCAGCTTAGCAGGGTGGGACTATGGCTACACCTTC. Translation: CASSLAGWDYGYTF.

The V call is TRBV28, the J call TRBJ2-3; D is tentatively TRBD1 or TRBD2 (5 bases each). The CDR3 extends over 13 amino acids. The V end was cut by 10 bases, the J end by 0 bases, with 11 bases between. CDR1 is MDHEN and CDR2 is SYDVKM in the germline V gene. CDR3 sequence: CATGTLSTDTQYF. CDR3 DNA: TGTGCCACCGGGACCCTCAGCACAGATACGCAGTATTTT.

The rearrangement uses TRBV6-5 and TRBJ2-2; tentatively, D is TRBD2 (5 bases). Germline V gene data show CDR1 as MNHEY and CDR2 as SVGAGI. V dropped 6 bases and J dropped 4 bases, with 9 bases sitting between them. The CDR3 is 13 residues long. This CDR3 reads CASSSEGTGELFF. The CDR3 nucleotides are TGTGCCAGCAGCTCCGAGGGCACCGGGGAGCTGTTTTTT.

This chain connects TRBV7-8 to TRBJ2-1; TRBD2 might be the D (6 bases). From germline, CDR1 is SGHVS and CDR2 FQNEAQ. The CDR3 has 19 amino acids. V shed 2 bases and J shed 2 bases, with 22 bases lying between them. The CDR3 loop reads CASSLPSSSTSPTYNEQFF. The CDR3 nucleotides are TGTGCCAGCAGCTTACCCTCATCCTCGACTAGTCCCACCTACAATGAGCAGTTCTTC.

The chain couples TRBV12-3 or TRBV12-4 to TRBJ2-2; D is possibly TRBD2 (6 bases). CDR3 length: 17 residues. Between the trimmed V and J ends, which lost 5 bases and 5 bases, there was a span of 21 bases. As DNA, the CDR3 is TGTGCCAGCAGTGCCCAGCAGACTAGTACGTGGACCGGGGAGCTGTTTTTT. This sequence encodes CASSAQQTSTWTGELFF.

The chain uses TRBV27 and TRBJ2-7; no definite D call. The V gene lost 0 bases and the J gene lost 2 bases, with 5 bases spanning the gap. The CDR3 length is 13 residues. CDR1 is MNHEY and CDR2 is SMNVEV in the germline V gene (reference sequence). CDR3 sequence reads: CASSLSATYEQYF. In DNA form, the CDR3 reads TGTGCCAGCAGTTTATCAGCGACCTACGAGCAGTACTTC.

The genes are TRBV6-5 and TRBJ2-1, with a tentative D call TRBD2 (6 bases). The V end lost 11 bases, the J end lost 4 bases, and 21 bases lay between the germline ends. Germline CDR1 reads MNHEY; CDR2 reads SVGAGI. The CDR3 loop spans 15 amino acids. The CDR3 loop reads CASRPAGPGYNEQFF. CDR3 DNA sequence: TGTGCCTCCAGACCAGCGGGCCCTGGGTACAATGAGCAGTTCTTC.

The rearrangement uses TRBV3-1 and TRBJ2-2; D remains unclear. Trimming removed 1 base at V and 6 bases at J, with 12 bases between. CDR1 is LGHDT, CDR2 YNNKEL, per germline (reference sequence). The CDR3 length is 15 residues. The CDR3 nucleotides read TGTGCCAGCAGCCAAGCTGAAAGGGTTCCCGGGGAGCTGTTTTTT. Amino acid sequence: CASSQAERVPGELFF.

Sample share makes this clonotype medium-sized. CDR3 in DNA: TGTGCCAGCAGTTTAGGTCCGGGTCTAAGCAATCAGCCCCAGCATTTT. Its translation: CASSLGPGLSNQPQHF. V usage is TRBV28 and J usage is TRBJ1-5; unclear D gene. There are 16 residues in the CDR3. V was trimmed by 2 bases and J by 1 base, leaving 12 bases between them. Germline CDR1 is MDHEN and CDR2 is SYDVKM.

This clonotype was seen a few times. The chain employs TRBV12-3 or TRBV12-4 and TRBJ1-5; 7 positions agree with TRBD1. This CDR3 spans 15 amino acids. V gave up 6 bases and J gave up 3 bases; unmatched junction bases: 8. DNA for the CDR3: TGTGCCAGCAGATTGACAGGGAGGCCCAATCAGCCCCAGCATTTT. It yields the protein CASRLTGRPNQPQHF.

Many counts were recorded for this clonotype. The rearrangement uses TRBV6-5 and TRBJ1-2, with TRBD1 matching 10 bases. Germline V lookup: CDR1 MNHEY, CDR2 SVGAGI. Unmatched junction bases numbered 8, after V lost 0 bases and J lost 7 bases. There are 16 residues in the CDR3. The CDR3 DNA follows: TGTGCCAGCAGTTACTCGGGAGACAGGGGGCGAAGTGGCTACACCTTC. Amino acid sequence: CASSYSGDRGRSGYTF.